Reported below is one T cell receptor beta chain. This specimen belongs to a study of cytotoxic CD8 clonotypes in ibrutinib-treated CLL. Study summary: By median around 66 months, 12 had progressed and around 15 stayed remitted; responses had been 2 complete and 24 partial. Sequenced samples delivered averages of around 250,000 productive templates and more than 75,000 productive rearrangements.

Germline values: CDR1 LNHDA, CDR2 SQIVND (reference sequence). V was shortened by 9 bases and J by 1 base, with 18 bases between the two germline ends. This CDR3 has 15 residues. Sequencing used immunoSEQ multiplex PCR; TCRdb keeps in-frame clones, though not all of them. The sample holds roughly 180,000 clones, around 72% seen once. This chain links TRBV19 with TRBJ1-1; D perhaps matches TRBD1 (6 bases). This TCR was recovered from a human donor with chronic lymphocytic leukemia. The sample here was PBMCs, taken after 24 months of ibrutinib treatment. CDR3 loop: CASKFRDTSNTEAFF. DNA for the CDR3: TGTGCCAGCAAATTCCGGGACACTTCGAACACTGAAGCTTTCTTT.